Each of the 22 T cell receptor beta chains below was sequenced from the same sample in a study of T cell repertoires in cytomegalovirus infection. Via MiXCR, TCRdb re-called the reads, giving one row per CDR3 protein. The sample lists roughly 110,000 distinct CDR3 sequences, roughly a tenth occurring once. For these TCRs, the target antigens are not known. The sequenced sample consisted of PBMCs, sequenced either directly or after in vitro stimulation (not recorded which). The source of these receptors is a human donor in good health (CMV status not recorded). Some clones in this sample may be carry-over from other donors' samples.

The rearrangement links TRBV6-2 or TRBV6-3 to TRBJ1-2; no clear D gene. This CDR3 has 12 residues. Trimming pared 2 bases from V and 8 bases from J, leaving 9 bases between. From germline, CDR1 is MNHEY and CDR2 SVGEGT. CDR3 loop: CASSYMGGGYTF. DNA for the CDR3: TGTGCCAGCAGTTACATGGGAGGAGGCTACACCTTC.

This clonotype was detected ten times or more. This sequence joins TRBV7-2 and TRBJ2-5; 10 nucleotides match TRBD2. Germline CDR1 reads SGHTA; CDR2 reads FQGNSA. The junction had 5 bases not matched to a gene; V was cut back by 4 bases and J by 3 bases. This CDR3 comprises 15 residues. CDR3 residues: CASSWRLAGEETQYF. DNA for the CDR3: TGTGCCAGCAGCTGGCGCCTAGCGGGAGAAGAGACCCAGTACTTC.

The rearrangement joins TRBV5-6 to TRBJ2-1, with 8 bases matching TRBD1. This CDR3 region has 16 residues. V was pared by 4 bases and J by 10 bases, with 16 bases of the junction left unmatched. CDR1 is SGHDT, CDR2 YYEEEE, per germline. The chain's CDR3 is CASSLWTGPGGYEQFF. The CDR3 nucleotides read TGTGCCAGCAGCCTATGGACAGGGCCAGGCGGTTACGAGCAGTTCTTC.

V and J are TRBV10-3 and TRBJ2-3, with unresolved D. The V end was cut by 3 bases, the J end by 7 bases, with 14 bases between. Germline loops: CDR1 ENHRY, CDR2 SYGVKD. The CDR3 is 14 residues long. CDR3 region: CAISDSLRIHTQYF. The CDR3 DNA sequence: TGTGCCATCAGTGACTCACTCCGCATCCATACGCAGTATTTT.

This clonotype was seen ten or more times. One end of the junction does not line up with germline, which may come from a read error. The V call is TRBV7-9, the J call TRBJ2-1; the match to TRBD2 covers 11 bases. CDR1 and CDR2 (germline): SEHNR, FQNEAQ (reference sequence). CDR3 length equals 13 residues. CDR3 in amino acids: CASSLVAGGPLIF. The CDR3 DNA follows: TGTGCCAGCAGCTTAGTAGCGGGAGGGCCTTTGATCTTC. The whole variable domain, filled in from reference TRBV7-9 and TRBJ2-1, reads DTGVSQNPRHKITKRGQNVTFRCDPISEHNRLYWYRQTLGQGPEFLTYFQNEAQLEKSRLLSDRFSAERPKGSFSTLEIQRTEQGDSAMYLCASSLVAGGPLIFGPGTRLTVL.

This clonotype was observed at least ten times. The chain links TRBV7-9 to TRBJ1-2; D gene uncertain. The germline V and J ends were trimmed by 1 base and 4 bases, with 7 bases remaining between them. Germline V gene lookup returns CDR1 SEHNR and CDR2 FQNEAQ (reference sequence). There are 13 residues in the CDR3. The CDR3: CASSLEQLYGYTF. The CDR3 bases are TGTGCCAGCAGCTTAGAACAGCTCTATGGCTACACCTTC.

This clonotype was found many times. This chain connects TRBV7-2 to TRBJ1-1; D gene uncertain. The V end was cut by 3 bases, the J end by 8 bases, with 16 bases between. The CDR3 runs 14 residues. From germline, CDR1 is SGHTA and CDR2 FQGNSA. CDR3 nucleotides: TGTGCCAGCAGCTTCGTTTTCCGGTTCGGGGAAGCTTTCTTT. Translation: CASSFVFRFGEAFF.

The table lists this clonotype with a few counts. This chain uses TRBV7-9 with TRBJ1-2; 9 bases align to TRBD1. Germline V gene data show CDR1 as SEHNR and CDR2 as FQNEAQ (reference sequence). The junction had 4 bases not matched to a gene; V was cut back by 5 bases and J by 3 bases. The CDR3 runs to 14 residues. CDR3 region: CASSPDRGDYGYTF. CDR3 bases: TGTGCCAGCAGCCCCGACAGGGGGGACTATGGCTACACCTTC. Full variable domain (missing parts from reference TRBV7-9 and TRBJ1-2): DTGVSQNPRHKITKRGQNVTFRCDPISEHNRLYWYRQTLGQGPEFLTYFQNEAQLEKSRLLSDRFSAERPKGSFSTLEIQRTEQGDSAMYLCASSPDRGDYGYTFGSGTRLTVV.

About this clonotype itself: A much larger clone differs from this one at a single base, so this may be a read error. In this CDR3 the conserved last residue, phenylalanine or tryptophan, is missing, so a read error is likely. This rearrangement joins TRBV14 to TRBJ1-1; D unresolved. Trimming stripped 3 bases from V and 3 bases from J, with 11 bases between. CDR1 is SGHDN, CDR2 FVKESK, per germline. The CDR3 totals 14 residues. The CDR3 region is CASSHRRPHTEAFC. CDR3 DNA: TGTGCCAGCAGCCACCGAAGGCCACACACTGAAGCTTTCTGT.

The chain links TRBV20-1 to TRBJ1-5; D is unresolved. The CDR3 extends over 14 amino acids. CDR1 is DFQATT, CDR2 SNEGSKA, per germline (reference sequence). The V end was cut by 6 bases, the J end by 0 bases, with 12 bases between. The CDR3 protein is CSAHSGPSNQPQHF. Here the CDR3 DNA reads TGCAGTGCCCACTCGGGCCCTAGCAATCAGCCCCAGCATTTT.

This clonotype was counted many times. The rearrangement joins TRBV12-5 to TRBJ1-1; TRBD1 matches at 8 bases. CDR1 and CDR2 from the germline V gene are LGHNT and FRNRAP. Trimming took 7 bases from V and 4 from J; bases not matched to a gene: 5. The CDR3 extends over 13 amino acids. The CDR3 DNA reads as TGTGCTAGTGCCATTACAGGGGGCACTGAAGCTTTCTTT. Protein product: CASAITGGTEAFF.

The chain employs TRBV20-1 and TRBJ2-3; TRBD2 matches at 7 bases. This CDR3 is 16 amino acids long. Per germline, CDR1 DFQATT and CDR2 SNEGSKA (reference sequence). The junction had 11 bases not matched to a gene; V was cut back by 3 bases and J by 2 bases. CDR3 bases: TGCAGTGCTAGCGGTGGGGCTAGCGGCCCCACAGATACGCAGTATTTT. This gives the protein CSASGGASGPTDTQYF.

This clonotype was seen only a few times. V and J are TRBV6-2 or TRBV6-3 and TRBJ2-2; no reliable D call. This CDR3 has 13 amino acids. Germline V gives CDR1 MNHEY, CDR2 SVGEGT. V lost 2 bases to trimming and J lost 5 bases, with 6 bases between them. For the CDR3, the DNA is TGTGCCAGCAGTTACATAGAAACCGGGGAGCTGTTTTTT. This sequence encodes CASSYIETGELFF.

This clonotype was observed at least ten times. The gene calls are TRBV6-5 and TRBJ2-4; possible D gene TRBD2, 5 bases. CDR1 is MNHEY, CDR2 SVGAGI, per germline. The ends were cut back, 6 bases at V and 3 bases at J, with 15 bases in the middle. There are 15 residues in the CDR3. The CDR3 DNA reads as TGTGCCAGCAGCGCAGATCTAGCCAGCAAAAACATTCAGTACTTC. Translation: CASSADLASKNIQYF.

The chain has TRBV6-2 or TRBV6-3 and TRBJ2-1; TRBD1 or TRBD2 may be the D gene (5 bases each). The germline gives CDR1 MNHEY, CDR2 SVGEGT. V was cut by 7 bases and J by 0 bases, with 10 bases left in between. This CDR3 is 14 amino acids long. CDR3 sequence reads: CASKLGGSYNEQFF. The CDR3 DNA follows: TGTGCCAGCAAACTTGGGGGCTCCTACAATGAGCAGTTCTTC.

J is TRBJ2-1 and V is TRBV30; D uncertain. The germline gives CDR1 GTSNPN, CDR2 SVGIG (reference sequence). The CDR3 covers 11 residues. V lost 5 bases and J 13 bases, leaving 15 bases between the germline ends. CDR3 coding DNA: TGTGCCTGGTCCCGTCAGGTGTCTCAGTTCTTC. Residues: CAWSRQVSQFF.

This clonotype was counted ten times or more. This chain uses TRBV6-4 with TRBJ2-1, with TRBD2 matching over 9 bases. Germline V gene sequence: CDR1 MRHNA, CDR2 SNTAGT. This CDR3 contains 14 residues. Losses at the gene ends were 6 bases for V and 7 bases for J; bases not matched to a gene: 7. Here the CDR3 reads CASSRGLAANEQFF. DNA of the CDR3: TGTGCCAGCAGCAGGGGACTAGCCGCAAATGAGCAGTTCTTC.

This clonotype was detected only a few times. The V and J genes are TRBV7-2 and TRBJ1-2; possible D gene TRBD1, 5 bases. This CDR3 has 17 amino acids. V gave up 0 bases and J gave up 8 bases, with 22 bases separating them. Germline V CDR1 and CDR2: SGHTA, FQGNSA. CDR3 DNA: TGTGCCAGCAGCTTAGCCCTTCCGACAGCAGATGGAAAGGGCTACACCTTC. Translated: CASSLALPTADGKGYTF.

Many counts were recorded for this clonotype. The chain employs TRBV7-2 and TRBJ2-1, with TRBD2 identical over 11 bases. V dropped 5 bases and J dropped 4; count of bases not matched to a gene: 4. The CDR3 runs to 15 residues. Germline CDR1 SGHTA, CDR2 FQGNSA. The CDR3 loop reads CASSNLAGGYNEQFF. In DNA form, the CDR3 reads TGTGCCAGCAGCAACCTAGCGGGAGGTTACAATGAGCAGTTCTTC.

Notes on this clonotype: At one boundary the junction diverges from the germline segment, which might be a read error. The CDR3 DNA is TGTGCCAGCAGCCAGTATCTGGCGGCTAGCGGGAGGGGGGATACGCAGTATTTT. It translates to CASSQYLAASGRGDTQYF. This chain links TRBV4-1 with TRBJ2-3, with TRBD2 identical over 12 bases. Germline lookup yields CDR1 MGHRA and CDR2 YSYEKL. The CDR3 is 18 residues long.

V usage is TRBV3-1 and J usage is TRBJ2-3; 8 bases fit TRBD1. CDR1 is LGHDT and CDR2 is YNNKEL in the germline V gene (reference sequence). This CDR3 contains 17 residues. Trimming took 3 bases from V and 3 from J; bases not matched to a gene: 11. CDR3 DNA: TGTGCCAGCAGCCACTCCACGGCAGACAGGGGAACAGATACGCAGTATTTT. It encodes CASSHSTADRGTDTQYF.

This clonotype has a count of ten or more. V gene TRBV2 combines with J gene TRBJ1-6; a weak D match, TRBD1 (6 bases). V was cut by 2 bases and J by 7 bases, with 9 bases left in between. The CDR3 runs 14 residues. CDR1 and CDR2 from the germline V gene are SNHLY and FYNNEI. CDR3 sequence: CASSESRGNSPLHF. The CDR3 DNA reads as TGTGCCAGCAGTGAATCCAGGGGAAATTCACCCCTCCACTTT.